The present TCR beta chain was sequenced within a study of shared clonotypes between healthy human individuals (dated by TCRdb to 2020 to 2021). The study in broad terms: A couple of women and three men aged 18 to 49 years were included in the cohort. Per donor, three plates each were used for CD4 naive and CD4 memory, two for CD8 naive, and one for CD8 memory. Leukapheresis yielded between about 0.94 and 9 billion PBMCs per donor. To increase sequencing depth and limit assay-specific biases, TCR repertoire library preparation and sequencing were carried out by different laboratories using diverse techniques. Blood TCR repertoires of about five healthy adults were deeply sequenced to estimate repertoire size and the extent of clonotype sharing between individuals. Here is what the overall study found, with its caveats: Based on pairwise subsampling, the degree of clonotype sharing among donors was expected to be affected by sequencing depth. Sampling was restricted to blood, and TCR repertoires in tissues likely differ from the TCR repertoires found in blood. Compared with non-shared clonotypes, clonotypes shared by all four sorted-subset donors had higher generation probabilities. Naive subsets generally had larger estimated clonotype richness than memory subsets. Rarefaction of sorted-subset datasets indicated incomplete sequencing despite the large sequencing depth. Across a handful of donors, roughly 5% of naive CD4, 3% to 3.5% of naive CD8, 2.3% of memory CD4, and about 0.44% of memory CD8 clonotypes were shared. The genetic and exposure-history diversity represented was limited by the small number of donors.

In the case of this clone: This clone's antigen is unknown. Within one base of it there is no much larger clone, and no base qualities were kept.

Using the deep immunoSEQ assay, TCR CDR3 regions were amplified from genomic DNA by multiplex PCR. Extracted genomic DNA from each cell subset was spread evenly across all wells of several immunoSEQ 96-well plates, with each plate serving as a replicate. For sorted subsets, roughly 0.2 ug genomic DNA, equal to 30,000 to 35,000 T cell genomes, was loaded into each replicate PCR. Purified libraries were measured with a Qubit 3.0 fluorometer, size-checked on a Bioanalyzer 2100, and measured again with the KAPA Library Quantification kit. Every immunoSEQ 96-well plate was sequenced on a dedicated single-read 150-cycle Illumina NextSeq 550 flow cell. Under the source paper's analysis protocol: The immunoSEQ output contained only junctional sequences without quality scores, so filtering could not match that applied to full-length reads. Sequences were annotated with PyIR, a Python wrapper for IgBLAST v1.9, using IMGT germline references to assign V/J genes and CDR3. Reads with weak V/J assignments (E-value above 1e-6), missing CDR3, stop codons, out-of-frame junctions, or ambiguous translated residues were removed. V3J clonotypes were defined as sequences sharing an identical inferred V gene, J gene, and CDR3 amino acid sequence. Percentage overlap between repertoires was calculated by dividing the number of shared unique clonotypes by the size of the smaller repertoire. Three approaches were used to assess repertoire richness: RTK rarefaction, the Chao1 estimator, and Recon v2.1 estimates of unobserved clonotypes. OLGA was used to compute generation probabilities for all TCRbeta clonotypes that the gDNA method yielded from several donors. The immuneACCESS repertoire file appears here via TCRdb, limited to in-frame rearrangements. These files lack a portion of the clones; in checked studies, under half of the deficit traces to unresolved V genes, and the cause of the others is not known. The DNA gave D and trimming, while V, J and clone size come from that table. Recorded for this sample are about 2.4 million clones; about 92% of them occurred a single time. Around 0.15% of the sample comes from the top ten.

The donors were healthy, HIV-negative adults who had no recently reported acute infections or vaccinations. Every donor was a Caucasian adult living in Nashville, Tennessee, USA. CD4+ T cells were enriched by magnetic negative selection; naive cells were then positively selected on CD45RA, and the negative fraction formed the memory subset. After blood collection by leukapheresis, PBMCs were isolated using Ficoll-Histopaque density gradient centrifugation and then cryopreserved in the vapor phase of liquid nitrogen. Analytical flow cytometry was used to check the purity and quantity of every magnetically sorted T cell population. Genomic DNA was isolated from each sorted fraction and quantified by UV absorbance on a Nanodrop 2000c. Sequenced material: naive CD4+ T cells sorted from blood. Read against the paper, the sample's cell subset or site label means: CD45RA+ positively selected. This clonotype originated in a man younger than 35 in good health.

The CDR3 protein: CASTGQIYNEQFF. The DNA sequence is TGTGCCAGTACCGGACAGATTTACAATGAGCAGTTCTTC. The rearranged segments are TRBV19 and TRBJ2-1; possibly the D gene is TRBD1, per 6 matching bases. The trim is 7 bases for V and 4 bases for J, with a gap of 11 bases between the germline ends. Taken from cysteine to phenylalanine, the CDR3 has 13 residues. The only DNA kept is the CDR3, 39 bases in frame from the first base. As encoded in the germline V gene (reference sequence), CDR1 is LNHDA while CDR2 is SQIVND. Here the CDR3 is joined to the reference TRBV19 and TRBJ2-1 genes, and the full variable domain is: DGGITQSPKYLFRKEGQNVTLSCEQNLNHDAMYWYRQDPGQGLRLIYYSQIVNDFQKGDIAEGYSVSREKKESFPLTVTSAQKNPTAFYLCASTGQIYNEQFFGPGTRLTVL.